This TCR beta chain was observed in a study of glioma-infiltrating T cells. TCR alpha and beta CDR3 regions were amplified from RNA using iRepertoire nested multiplex PCR. TCRdb re-derived calls from the multiplex PCR reads in MiXCR, one entry per CDR3 protein. The profile shows 300,000 to 400,000 distinct CDR3 sequences, 41% of them singletons. The CDR3 has 16 amino acids. Germline loops: CDR1 MDHEN, CDR2 SYDVKM. Deletions cut 5 bases from V and 1 base from J, with 17 bases between. Regarding this clonotype: Its antigen is as yet unknown. A much larger clone differs by one base, so this may be a read error.

Broader study findings: Gliomas, especially low-grade, showed above-expected tissue-blood divergence; non-neoplastic patients showed below.

This sequence originates from a human donor with low-grade glioma or glioblastoma, undergoing nonglioma brain surgery, or in good health (not recorded which). V gene TRBV28 combines with J gene TRBJ1-1; D ambiguous. The sample was glioma tissue, nonneoplastic brain tissue, or PBMCs (not recorded which). The CDR3 sequence: CASSPHREGGNTEAFF. The CDR3 nucleotides are TGTGCCAGCAGTCCCCATCGGGAAGGCGGGAACACTGAAGCTTTCTTT.